This TCR beta chain is drawn from a study of low-dose radiotherapy and immunotherapy resistance in tumors (dated by TCRdb to 2021 to 2024). In terms of the full investigation: In Cohort 1, each fraction delivered 0.5 Gy every 2 weeks, and the prescribed total PTV dose was 6.5 Gy. Cyclophosphamide 200 mg/m2 was administered intravenously every two weeks, one day before each radiation and immunotherapy administration. Patients were given nivolumab as a 240 mg flat dose every two weeks and ipilimumab at 1 mg/kg every six weeks, with both drugs delivered intravenously. TCRalpha and TCRbeta libraries were deep-sequenced on an Illumina MiniSeq instrument. To make first-strand cDNA, Superscript III was used along with a set of TRAV- and TRBV-specific primers so that both the TCRalpha and TCRbeta chains were covered. Cohort 2 received 1 Gy per fraction every two weeks, with a total of 13 Gy over 26 weeks. No randomization into treatment groups was done for the people taking part in the trial. Eight patients were included in the translational analysis, namely three from the first dose cohort plus the first five from the second dose cohort. Starting on cycle 1 day 1, patients took 300 mg of aspirin by mouth once daily for four cycles.

Sequencing relied on an Illumina MiniSeq. TCRs were amplified with Phusion for 15 to 20 PCR cycles, with a constant-region primer paired with the adapter attached to the V primers. Amplification of the isolated mRNA was done with the MessageAmp II aRNA Amplification Kit, which involved a roughly 15-hour in vitro transcription at 37 degrees C. The Dynabeads mRNA DIRECT Purification Kit was used to isolate the mRNA for TCR sequencing. Indexed Illumina adapters were added in a second approximately 26-cycle Phusion PCR, and the resulting products were purified with AMPure XP beads. The authors' pipeline ran thus. Using custom Perl scripts, TCR sequences that encoded the same protein were pooled, out-of-frame sequences were dropped, and the abundance of each clonotype was calculated. Any TCR sequence backed by just one read was left out of the analysis. Among the metrics used to describe the repertoires were Shannon entropy, Gini index, clonality, richness, and the frequency of TCRs shared between repertoires. TCRdb reworked the public reads: Q25 trimming with fastp, MiXCR clone assembly, productive beta chains retained. Entries that share a CDR3 protein sequence are merged under the most common genes and DNA. TCRdb's processing, not the authors', yielded these V and J calls. Present in this sample are tens of thousands of distinct CDR3 sequences, 10% to 15% of which were seen just once. Of the sample, approximately 6.2% falls within the top ten clones.

Read against the paper, the sample's time point label means: before trial treatment. Donors were enrolled in RACIN, a single-arm phase I dose-escalation trial combining nivolumab, ipilimumab, aspirin, low-dose cyclophosphamide and low-dose radiotherapy. Eligible patients had advanced, TIL-negative solid tumors. Its CDR3 holds 13 amino acids, cysteine through phenylalanine. Here the CDR3 DNA is all that survives: 39 bases in frame from base 1. Sequences SGHNT (CDR1) and YYREEE (CDR2) are obtained from the germline V gene (reference sequence). Trimming costs V 4 bases and J 8 bases, and their ends lie 14 bases apart. This clonotype was picked up many times. Its antigen has not been determined. No per-base quality is available; no much larger clone lies one base away.

Sequencing was performed on PBMCs, taken before treatment. Rearrangement joined TRBV5-4 to TRBJ2-3; the D gene remains uncertain. The source is a female donor with ovarian cancer. DNA sequence: TGTGCCAGCAGCCATTCAACCTTACCTACGCAGTATTTT. Translation gives CASSHSTLPTQYF.